Shown below are 8 T cell receptor beta chains from a single sample sequenced in a study of OX40 agonist ivuxolimab in advanced cancers. Using immunoSEQ multiplex PCR, the repertoire was profiled, and TCRdb retains in-frame clones only, with some absent. The table shows approximately 88,000 clones, with 88% occurring only once. The source material was CD4+ or CD8+ T cells sorted from blood, sampled in a trial of the OX40 agonist ivuxolimab. The receptors stem from an adult with an advanced solid tumor such as melanoma, head and neck, liver or kidney cancer.

This clone has a single count. The germline gene is not matched at one end of the junction; a read error may be the cause. The rearrangement uses TRBV30 and TRBJ2-7; no clear D. The CDR3 runs to 12 residues. CDR1 is GTSNPN, CDR2 SVGIG, per germline (reference sequence). CDR3 region: CAWTGGAYEQYF. The CDR3 region has the DNA TGTGCTTGGACGGGCGGAGCCTACGAGCAGTACTTC.

The rearrangement links TRBV7-9 to TRBJ2-2; D unclear. Between the trimmed V and J ends, which lost 5 bases and 0 bases, there was a span of 16 bases. Germline CDR1 is SEHNR and CDR2 is FQNEAQ (reference sequence). The CDR3 consists of 17 residues. The CDR3 DNA sequence: TGTGCCAGCAGCCCCCGGAACCGGGCGCCGAACACCGGGGAGCTGTTTTTT. This encodes CASSPRNRAPNTGELFF. The full variable domain, its missing parts supplied by reference TRBV7-9 and TRBJ2-2, is DTGVSQNPRHKITKRGQNVTFRCDPISEHNRLYWYRQTLGQGPEFLTYFQNEAQLEKSRLLSDRFSAERPKGSFSTLEIQRTEQGDSAMYLCASSPRNRAPNTGELFFGEGSRLTVL.

This clone was detected once. V gene TRBV11-2 combines with J gene TRBJ1-2; no clear D. Trimming removed 0 bases from V and 9 bases from J, with 14 bases in between. Germline values: CDR1 SGHAT, CDR2 FQNNGV. The CDR3 contains 14 residues. Here the CDR3 reads CASSLDSPPGRYTF. CDR3 nucleotide sequence: TGTGCCAGCAGCTTAGATTCCCCCCCTGGTCGCTACACCTTC.

The V gene is TRBV5-4, the J gene TRBJ2-5; 7 bases map to TRBD2. V was pared by 4 bases and J by 1 base, with 10 bases of the junction left unmatched. The CDR3 loop spans 16 amino acids. Germline V gives CDR1 SGHNT, CDR2 YYREEE (reference sequence). The CDR3 spells CASSLPSGAIQETQYF. DNA of the CDR3: TGTGCCAGCAGCCTGCCGAGCGGGGCAATCCAAGAGACCCAGTACTTC.

This clone was counted once. In DNA form, the CDR3 reads TGTGCCAGCAGCTCCTTGGGGGCGTGGGGGGCCAACGTCCTGACTTTC. Translated, it gives CASSSLGAWGANVLTF. The chain combines TRBV5-8 with TRBJ2-6; TRBD1 is a possible D gene (6 bases). The V gene's germline CDR1 is SGHTS and CDR2 YDEGEE. This CDR3 has 16 amino acids. Trimming removed 3 bases from V and 4 bases from J, with 14 bases in between.

The chain couples TRBV5-1 to TRBJ2-2; D is perhaps TRBD1 (5 bases). The CDR3 covers 16 residues. V was pared by 1 base and J by 0 bases, with 10 bases between. Germline CDR1 is SGHRS and CDR2 is YFSETQ. Written as DNA, the CDR3 is TGCGCCAGCAGCTTGTTATTCAGGGCGAACACCGGGGAGCTGTTTTTT. Translation gives CASSLLFRANTGELFF. The whole variable domain, remainder taken from reference TRBV5-1 and TRBJ2-2, is KAGVTQTPRYLIKTRGQQVTLSCSPISGHRSVSWYQQTPGQGLQFLFEYFSETQRNKGNFPGRFSGRQFSNSRSEMNVSTLELGDSALYLCASSLLFRANTGELFFGEGSRLTVL.

The rearrangement uses TRBV14 and TRBJ2-2; D unclear. The V gene's germline CDR1 is SGHDN and CDR2 FVKESK. The V end was cut by 1 base, the J end by 1 base, with 10 bases between. There are 16 residues in the CDR3. CDR3 protein: CASSQGVTQNTGELFF. In DNA form, the CDR3 reads TGTGCCAGCAGCCAAGGGGTGACACAGAACACCGGGGAGCTGTTTTTT.

CDR3 DNA: TGTGCCAGCAGCTTCTATGAGGTCCCTGAAGCTTTCTTT. As protein: CASSFYEVPEAFF. The chain joins TRBV7-2 to TRBJ1-1; D remains ambiguous. CDR1 and CDR2 (germline): SGHTA, FQGNSA. V was trimmed by 3 bases and J by 6 bases, leaving 11 bases between them. The CDR3 has 13 residues.